The rows below give T cell receptor beta chains drawn from one sample of a study of T cell changes during pregnancy in multiple sclerosis. Sequenced by immunoSEQ multiplex PCR; TCRdb stores in-frame clones only, minus some. The sample includes roughly 50,000 clones, more than 85% seen only once; the top ten take roughly 0.4%. The sequencing here drew on CD4+ T cells from peripheral blood mononuclear cells, taken after pregnancy. The origin of the receptors is a female donor with multiple sclerosis, enrolled in a pregnancy study. Both conserved end residues are part of each CDR3. A D gene is named only where the DNA matches it firmly. Size tells how often a clone was seen (once, few, many) or the class of an expanded clone, and some rows leave it out.

clone size | J gene | V gene | D gene | CDR3 DNA | CDR3 protein
- | TRBJ1-1 | TRBV19 | - | TGTGCCAGTAGTAAGGAAGGGCAGGGGACCGAAGCTTTCTTT | CASSKEGQGTEAFF
- | TRBJ2-1 | TRBV5-4 | - | TGTGCCAGCAGCTTAATAGCGAGTAATGAGCAGTTCTTC | CASSLIASNEQFF
- | TRBJ1-6 | TRBV5-5 | TRBD1 | TGTGCCAGCAGCTGGACGGGACAGGGGGCTTCACCCCTCCACTTT | CASSWTGQGASPLHF
- | TRBJ2-6 | TRBV13 | - | TGTGCCAGCAGTCTTACAGGGCCTGGGGCCAACGTCCTGACTTTC | CASSLTGPGANVLTF
- | TRBJ1-2 | TRBV5-1 | TRBD1 | TGCGCCAGCAGCTTGATCTCGGGACAGAAAACTAACTATGGCTACACCTTC | CASSLISGQKTNYGYTF
- | TRBJ2-2 | TRBV5-1 | TRBD2 | TGCGCCAGCAGCTTGGTAGGACTAGCGGGAGGAACGAACACCGGGGAGCTGTTTTTT | CASSLVGLAGGTNTGELFF
- | TRBJ1-2 | TRBV7-9 | TRBD1 | TGTGCCAGCAGCCCAGTGACAGGGATCAACTATGGCTACACCTTC | CASSPVTGINYGYTF
- | TRBJ1-2 | TRBV5-4 | TRBD1 | TGTGCCAGCAGCTCGACAGGGGCGGTTGGCTACACCTTC | CASSSTGAVGYTF
- | TRBJ2-1 | TRBV5-4 | TRBD2 | TGTGCCAGCTCTTCTTCCGGGACTAGCGGATTGAGCTCCTACAATGAGCAGTTCTTC | CASSSSGTSGLSSYNEQFF
- | TRBJ2-3 | TRBV19 | TRBD1 | TGTGCCAGTACAACAGGGGGCTCCACAGATACGCAGTATTTT | CASTTGGSTDTQYF
- | TRBJ2-3 | TRBV7-9 | - | TGTGCCAGCAGCCCCCGACTAGGCGGTACGCAGTATTTT | CASSPRLGGTQYF
- | TRBJ2-2 | TRBV19 | TRBD2 | TGTGCCAGTAATCAACTAGCGACTTCGAACACCGGGGAGCTGTTTTTT | CASNQLATSNTGELFF
- | TRBJ2-7 | TRBV29-1 | TRBD1 | TGCAGCGCCGAACAGGGGTACGAGCAGTACTTC | CSAEQGYEQYF
few | TRBJ1-5 | TRBV19 | - | TGTGCCAGTAAGAGGTCGGACAGCACTAATCAGCCCCAGCATTTT | CASKRSDSTNQPQHF
- | TRBJ2-2 | TRBV7-2 | - | TGTGCCAGCAGCCGAGGTGGCGGACAAACCGGGGAGCTGTTTTTT | CASSRGGGQTGELFF
- | TRBJ1-2 | TRBV6-6 | - | TGTGCCAGCAGTTACTCGAGACACCAGGGAAACTATGGCTACACCTTC | CASSYSRHQGNYGYTF
- | TRBJ2-1 | TRBV30 | TRBD2 | TGTGCCTGGAGTGTACTAGCGGGACCTTACAATGAGCAGTTCTTC | CAWSVLAGPYNEQFF
- | TRBJ2-3 | TRBV13 | - | TGTGCCAGCACCTTTCCCCAGGGGAATCATTCAGATACGCAGTATTTT | CASTFPQGNHSDTQYF
- | TRBJ2-5 | TRBV16 | - | TGTGCCAGCAGTGACAGGGAGACCCAGTACTTC | CASSDRETQYF
- | TRBJ2-4 | TRBV5-1 | TRBD2 | TGCGCCAGCAGCTCGGGACTAGCGGGAGGTAAAAACATTCAGTACTTC | CASSSGLAGGKNIQYF
- | TRBJ2-3 | TRBV5-5 | TRBD2 | TGTGCCAGCAGCTTCGGGACTAGCGGGACCGTATGGAATACGCAGTATTTT | CASSFGTSGTVWNTQYF
- | TRBJ1-3 | TRBV4-1 | - | TGCGCCAGCAGCCAACCTAGCAGGGGCTCTGGAAACACCATATATTTT | CASSQPSRGSGNTIYF
few | TRBJ2-5 | TRBV10-2 | TRBD2 | TGCGCCAGTCGACTAGCCCAAGAGACCCAGTACTTC | CASRLAQETQYF
- | TRBJ2-3 | TRBV6-4 | - | TGTGCCAGCAGCCAGGCATGGACAGATACGCAGTATTTT | CASSQAWTDTQYF
- | TRBJ2-7 | TRBV6-6 | TRBD1 | TGTGCCAGCAGTATGGGGGGGACAGGGTCGCACGAGCAGTACTTC | CASSMGGTGSHEQYF
once | TRBJ2-7 | TRBV15 | - | TGTGCCACCAGCAGAGATCTAGCGCCCTACGAGCAGTACTTC | CATSRDLAPYEQYF
- | TRBJ2-7 | TRBV29-1 | TRBD2 | TGCAGCGTTGAAGAGGGTAGCGGGCCCATCTACGAGCAGTACTTC | CSVEEGSGPIYEQYF
once | TRBJ1-5 | TRBV15 | TRBD1 | TGTGCCACCAGCAGGGGTTGGACAGGGAGGGGCAATCAGCCCCAGCATTTT | CATSRGWTGRGNQPQHF
- | TRBJ2-1 | TRBV2 | TRBD1 | TGTGCCAGCTTAGCCGACAGGGTTGGCAATGAGCAGTTCTTC | CASLADRVGNEQFF
- | TRBJ2-4 | TRBV5-6 | TRBD1 | TGTGCCAGCAGCGGGGACAGACTAGCCAAAAACATTCAGTACTTC | CASSGDRLAKNIQYF
- | TRBJ2-3 | TRBV6-1 | - | TGTGCCAGCAGGCGACTAGTGAAAGCAGATACGCAGTATTTT | CASRRLVKADTQYF
- | TRBJ2-2 | TRBV15 | - | TGTGCCACCAGCACTGACCGGGCAGGGACCGGGGAGCTGTTTTTT | CATSTDRAGTGELFF
- | TRBJ1-3 | TRBV19 | TRBD1 | TGTGCCAGTACCTGGGACAGGGGACGACAGAAGGGCTCTGGAAACACCATATATTTT | CASTWDRGRQKGSGNTIYF
- | TRBJ2-1 | TRBV14 | TRBD1 | TGTGCCAGCAGCCCGGGACAGTCCTACAATGAGCAGTTCTTC | CASSPGQSYNEQFF
- | TRBJ2-7 | TRBV10-3 | TRBD1 | TGTGCCATCAGTGATTTGGTTGGCAGGGGGCGCTACGAGCAGTACTTC | CAISDLVGRGRYEQYF
- | TRBJ1-1 | TRBV9 | - | TGTGCCAGCAGCGTAGGATCGGGTCCGAACACTGAAGCTTTCTTT | CASSVGSGPNTEAFF
- | TRBJ1-4 | TRBV5-1 | - | TGCGCCAGCAGGCAGGGATGGGGTGATAATGAAAAACTGTTTTTT | CASRQGWGDNEKLFF
- | TRBJ2-5 | TRBV18 | TRBD2 | TGTGCCAGCTCAGCCCCTAGCGGGCTCCAAGAGACCCAGTACTTC | CASSAPSGLQETQYF
- | TRBJ2-2 | TRBV13 | TRBD2 | TGTGCCAGCAGCTTACGGGAGGGCCAATCCAGCGGGGAGCTGTTTTTT | CASSLREGQSSGELFF
- | TRBJ2-3 | TRBV19 | - | TGTGCCAGTAGTATAAGTCGGAGCACAGATACGCAGTATTTT | CASSISRSTDTQYF
- | TRBJ2-3 | TRBV29-1 | - | TGCAGCCATCCTTCGGGGTTTAGCACAGATACGCAGTATTTT | CSHPSGFSTDTQYF
- | TRBJ1-1 | TRBV28 | TRBD1 | TGTGCCAGCAGTCTTCCGGGACAGCTGAACACTGAAGCTTTCTTT | CASSLPGQLNTEAFF
- | TRBJ2-5 | TRBV6-5 | TRBD2 | TGTGCCAGCTGCTCCACTAGCGGGAGGGTGGAGACCCAGTACTTC | CASCSTSGRVETQYF
- | TRBJ1-5 | TRBV7-2 | TRBD1 | TGTGCCAGCAGCTTAGGGACAGGGAGCAATCAGCCCCAGCATTTT | CASSLGTGSNQPQHF
- | TRBJ1-4 | TRBV19 | - | TGTGCCAGTAGTATAGGGGGCTCCGGGAGCCGTAATGAAAAACTGTTTTTT | CASSIGGSGSRNEKLFF
- | TRBJ2-2 | TRBV19 | TRBD2 | TGTGCCAGCGGAGGGCTAGCGGGACGCGCGAACACCGGGGAGCTGTTTTTT | CASGGLAGRANTGELFF
- | TRBJ1-1 | TRBV11-2 | TRBD1 | TGTGCCAGCAGCTTAAGGGGGCGAAACACTGAAGCTTTCTTT | CASSLRGRNTEAFF
- | TRBJ2-5 | TRBV7-9 | - | TGTGCCAGCAGCTTAGGGGTGCGGGAGACCCAGTACTTC | CASSLGVRETQYF
- | TRBJ1-1 | TRBV9 | - | TGTGCCAGCAGCGTAGCTCCGACAGAGAACACTGAAGCTTTCTTT | CASSVAPTENTEAFF
- | TRBJ2-2 | TRBV5-1 | - | TGCGCCAGCAGCCCTAGGGACAAGCGGGAGCTGTTTTTT | CASSPRDKRELFF
- | TRBJ2-3 | TRBV29-1 | TRBD1 | TGCACCACGACAGGGTCCGGAACAGATACGCAGTATTTT | CTTTGSGTDTQYF